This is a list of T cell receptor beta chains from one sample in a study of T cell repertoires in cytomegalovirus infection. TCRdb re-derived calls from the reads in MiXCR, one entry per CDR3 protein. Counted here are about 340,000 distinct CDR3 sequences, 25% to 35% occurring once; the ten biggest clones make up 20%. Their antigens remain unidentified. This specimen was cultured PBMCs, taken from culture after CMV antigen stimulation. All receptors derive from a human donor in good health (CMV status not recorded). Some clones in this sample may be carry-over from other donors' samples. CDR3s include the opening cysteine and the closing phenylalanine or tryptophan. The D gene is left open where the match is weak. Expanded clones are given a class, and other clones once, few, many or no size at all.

CSVGARGGTEAFF	TGCAGCGTTGGAGCGAGAGGGGGCACTGAAGCTTTCTTT	NA	NA	TRBV29-1	TRBJ1-1
CASTGTFNYGYTF	TGTGCCAGCACCGGGACATTTAACTATGGCTACACCTTC	NA	NA	TRBV28	TRBJ1-2
CASAWDFNSPLHF	TGTGCCAGCGCCTGGGACTTTAATTCACCCCTCCACTTT	NA	NA	TRBV6-8	TRBJ1-6
CSVGTHSNQPQHF	TGCAGCGTTGGGACCCATAGCAATCAGCCCCAGCATTTT	few	NA	TRBV29-1	TRBJ1-5
CASKGQGVWSSNQPQHF	TGTGCCAGCAAGGGACAGGGGGTTTGGTCGAGCAATCAGCCCCAGCATTTT	few	TRBD1	TRBV5-8	TRBJ1-5
CASSIDRQNSYNEQFF	TGTGCCAGTAGTATAGATCGGCAGAACTCCTACAATGAGCAGTTCTTC	NA	NA	TRBV19	TRBJ2-1
CASSVEPGWNGGQFF	TGTGCCAGCAGCGTAGAGCCAGGGTGGAATGGGGGTCAGTTCTTC	NA	NA	TRBV9	TRBJ2-1
CASSFIGSGSGAEKLFF	TGTGCCAGCAGTTTTATCGGGTCGGGTTCAGGGGCTGAAAAACTGTTTTTT	NA	NA	TRBV12-3/TRBV12-4	TRBJ1-4
CASTNTQGRTDTQYF	TGTGCCAGCACCAATACACAGGGTCGCACAGATACGCAGTATTTT	many	NA	TRBV12-3/TRBV12-4	TRBJ2-3
CASSTDRGGADTQYF	TGTGCCAGCAGTACTGACAGGGGAGGAGCAGATACGCAGTATTTT	NA	TRBD1	TRBV6-6	TRBJ2-3
CASGQCWCEAFF	TGTGCTAGTGGTCAATGCTGGTGCGAAGCTTTCTTT	NA	NA	TRBV12-5	TRBJ1-1
CASSRRGGGSYNEQFF	TGTGCCAGCAGCCGTAGGGGAGGGGGCTCCTACAATGAGCAGTTCTTC	many	NA	TRBV7-2	TRBJ2-1
CSARLQGSQPQHF	TGCAGTGCTAGACTACAGGGTAGCCAGCCCCAGCATTTT	once	NA	TRBV20-1	TRBJ1-5
CSASSGNTEAFF	TGCAGTGCTAGTTCAGGAAACACTGAAGCTTTCTTT	NA	NA	TRBV20-1	TRBJ1-1
CASSQGDLMSLPGTRILGLFF	TGTGCCAGCAGCCAGGGGGACCTTATGAGCTTACCGGGGACCCGGATACTAGGGCTGTTTTTT	NA	NA	TRBV3-1	TRBJ2-2
CATHTSGGSYNEQFF	TGTGCCACTCACACTAGCGGAGGCTCCTACAATGAGCAGTTCTTC	NA	TRBD2	TRBV10-3	TRBJ2-1
CASGLVLVAGGSTDTQYF	TGTGCTAGTGGTTTGGTACTGGTAGCGGGGGGATCCACAGATACGCAGTATTTT	NA	TRBD2	TRBV12-5	TRBJ2-3
CASTRQLYGYTF	TGTGCCAGTACCAGACAGCTATATGGCTACACCTTC	NA	NA	TRBV19	TRBJ1-2
CASSWGGNSNQPQHF	TGTGCCAGCAGCTGGGGGGGGAATAGCAATCAGCCCCAGCATTTT	few	NA	TRBV5-4	TRBJ1-5
CASIFRLDEKLFF	TGTGCCAGCATCTTTCGCTTAGATGAAAAACTGTTTTTT	few	NA	TRBV7-3	TRBJ1-4
CASSQSPTAGRSPEAFF	TGCGCCAGCAGTCAATCGCCGACGGCAGGGCGTTCACCTGAAGCTTTCTTT	NA	NA	TRBV23-1	TRBJ1-1
CASSYSLQGQGGYTF	TGTGCCAGCAGTTACTCTCTCCAGGGGCAGGGCGGCTACACCTTC	NA	NA	TRBV6-6	TRBJ1-2
CASSLGVGGSSSTDTQYF	TGTGCCAGCAGCTTAGGGGTAGGGGGGTCCTCAAGCACAGATACGCAGTATTTT	few	NA	TRBV7-8	TRBJ2-3
CASSSLAGRWNEQFF	TGTGCCAGCAGCTCCCTGGCCGGGAGGTGGAATGAGCAGTTCTTC	NA	TRBD2	TRBV7-9	TRBJ2-1
CASSSNNQPQHF	TGTGCCAGCAGTTCAAACAATCAGCCCCAGCATTTT	many	NA	TRBV7-2	TRBJ1-5
CASMMILRGDEKLFF	TGTGCCAGTATGATGATCTTGAGGGGCGATGAAAAACTGTTTTTT	few	NA	TRBV19	TRBJ1-4
CASSLYDSEAFF	TGTGCCAGCAGCTTATATGACTCTGAAGCTTTCTTT	few	NA	TRBV7-9	TRBJ1-1
CASSRGAQSYEQYF	TGTGCCAGCTCAAGAGGCGCCCAGAGCTACGAGCAGTACTTC	NA	NA	TRBV18	TRBJ2-7
CASSLIPSPNTEAFF	TGTGCCAGCAGCTTAATCCCCAGCCCGAACACTGAAGCTTTCTTT	few	NA	TRBV7-3	TRBJ1-1
CASSGLMENTEAFF	TGTGCCAGCAGTGGATTGATGGAGAACACTGAAGCTTTCTTT	NA	NA	TRBV2	TRBJ1-1
CASSGGLKTYNEQFF	TGTGCCAGTAGTGGAGGACTTAAAACCTACAATGAGCAGTTCTTC	NA	NA	TRBV19	TRBJ2-1
CASSSPLGEAFF	TGTGCCAGCAGCTCCCCTCTCGGTGAAGCTTTCTTT	NA	NA	TRBV12-3/TRBV12-4	TRBJ1-1
CASSHRGDVEKLFF	TGTGCCAGCAGCCACCGGGGAGACGTTGAAAAACTGTTTTTT	NA	NA	TRBV7-9	TRBJ1-4
CASSARGESTEAFF	TGTGCCAGTAGCGCCAGGGGGGAGAGCACTGAAGCTTTCTTT	few	TRBD1	TRBV19	TRBJ1-1
CASSGTGHGYTF	TGTGCCAGCAGTGGGACAGGGCATGGCTACACCTTC	NA	TRBD1	TRBV12-3/TRBV12-4	TRBJ1-2
CASSVSPSSYNEQFF	TGTGCCAGCAGTGTTAGTCCATCCTCCTACAATGAGCAGTTCTTC	NA	NA	TRBV9	TRBJ2-1
CASSSSGLSYEQYF	TGCGCCAGCAGTTCTAGCGGGCTTTCCTACGAGCAGTACTTC	few	TRBD2	TRBV5-1	TRBJ2-7
CASSSSGQAEQFF	TGTGCCAGCAGCAGCTCGGGACAGGCTGAGCAGTTCTTC	few	TRBD1	TRBV7-3	TRBJ2-1
CASSFSTGEEGYTF	TGTGCCAGCAGTTTTTCGACAGGGGAAGAAGGCTACACCTTC	many	TRBD1	TRBV27	TRBJ1-2
CASSGGRINSNQPQHF	TGTGCCAGCAGTGGGGGGAGGATCAACAGCAATCAGCCCCAGCATTTT	NA	NA	TRBV6-6	TRBJ1-5
CASGGGNEQFF	TGTGCCAGCGGGGGAGGCAATGAGCAGTTCTTC	once	NA	TRBV7-6	TRBJ2-1
CASSASWGVSRLDGYTF	TGTGCCAGCAGCGCTAGTTGGGGAGTAAGTCGGTTGGATGGCTACACCTTC	NA	NA	TRBV7-2	TRBJ1-2
CASRSQGMGTDTQYF	TGTGCCAGCCGATCTCAGGGGATGGGCACAGATACGCAGTATTTT	few	NA	TRBV12-3/TRBV12-4	TRBJ2-3
CASSTPSTGLASPLHF	TGTGCCAGCAGCACTCCCTCGACAGGATTGGCTTCACCCCTCCACTTT	many	NA	TRBV5-6	TRBJ1-6
CSAAGTANQPQHF	TGCAGTGCTGCTGGGACAGCTAATCAGCCCCAGCATTTT	NA	TRBD1	TRBV20-1	TRBJ1-5
CASYRFEEYF	TGTGCCAGCTATAGATTTGAGGAGTACTTC	few	NA	TRBV11-1	TRBJ2-7
CASSRDLNQPQHF	TGTGCCAGTAGCCGGGACTTGAATCAGCCCCAGCATTTT	few	NA	TRBV19	TRBJ1-5
CASSLRRKGGELFF	TGTGCCAGCAGCTTACGGAGGAAGGGCGGGGAGCTGTTTTTT	many	NA	TRBV7-2	TRBJ2-2
CASSYTGTGTDTQYF	TGTGCCAGCAGTTACACCGGGACTGGCACAGATACGCAGTATTTT	NA	NA	TRBV7-3	TRBJ2-3
CASSLQGAFNQPQHF	TGTGCCAGCAGTTTACAGGGAGCGTTTAATCAGCCCCAGCATTTT	NA	NA	TRBV27	TRBJ1-5
CASSLEGREVRGYTF	TGTGCCAGCAGCTTAGAAGGCAGGGAGGTGCGAGGCTACACCTTC	NA	NA	TRBV7-2	TRBJ1-2
CASSSQIYTGTGMRYQETQYF	TGTGCCAGCAGCTCTCAAATTTATACCGGGACAGGAATGAGGTACCAAGAGACCCAGTACTTC	many	TRBD1	TRBV7-9	TRBJ2-5
CASSLSAAAGELFF	TGTGCCAGCAGCTTAAGCGCCGCCGCCGGGGAGCTGTTTTTT	few	NA	TRBV7-6	TRBJ2-2
CSVEGTASYEQYF	TGCAGCGTTGAAGGGACAGCCTCCTACGAGCAGTACTTC	NA	NA	TRBV29-1	TRBJ2-7
CASSTTGTTYNEQFF	TGTGCCAGCAGCACAACCGGGACAACCTACAATGAGCAGTTCTTC	few	NA	TRBV7-2	TRBJ2-1
CASSQLREGLRETQYF	TGTGCCAGCAGCCAGCTACGGGAGGGCCTTAGAGAGACCCAGTACTTC	NA	TRBD2	TRBV14	TRBJ2-5
CASSYPDRALGSTEAFF	TGTGCCAGCAGTTACCCCGACAGAGCCTTGGGGAGCACTGAAGCTTTCTTT	NA	NA	TRBV6-5	TRBJ1-1
CATSDPGLAEKETQYF	TGTGCCACCAGTGATCCCGGACTAGCGGAGAAAGAGACCCAGTACTTC	NA	TRBD2	TRBV24-1	TRBJ2-5
CATLLTSGTVPYEQYF	TGTGCCACCCTACTGACTAGCGGGACGGTCCCCTACGAGCAGTACTTC	NA	TRBD2	TRBV6-2/TRBV6-3	TRBJ2-7
CASSLRRVRTFRETQYF	TGTGCCAGCAGCTTGAGGCGGGTTCGGACCTTCCGGGAGACCCAGTACTTC	many	NA	TRBV7-9	TRBJ2-5